These T cell receptor beta chains were read from a single sample in a study of T cells after yellow fever vaccination. TCRdb itself ran the 5' RACE reads through MiXCR, one entry per CDR3 protein. The sample yields 95,000 to 150,000 distinct CDR3 sequences, approximately 8.4% seen once. This specimen was CD8+ T cells sorted from PBMCs, taken on the day of the yellow fever booster vaccination. Source of these receptors: a young man who received the YFV17D yellow fever vaccine. Both conserved end residues are part of each CDR3. D genes are given only for firm matches. Clone size is not always given. Where it is, it says once, few, many or a class for expanded clones.

j_call: TRBJ1-1; v_call: TRBV12-3/TRBV12-4; clone_size: -; d_call: -; cdr3_aa: CASSSGGMSRNTEAFF; cdr3_nt: TGTGCCAGCAGTTCGGGAGGAATGTCCAGGAACACTGAAGCTTTCTTT
j_call: TRBJ2-2; v_call: TRBV14; clone_size: -; d_call: -; cdr3_aa: CASSQPPTGELFF; cdr3_nt: TGTGCCAGCAGCCAACCCCCAACCGGGGAGCTGTTTTTT
j_call: TRBJ2-7; v_call: TRBV12-3/TRBV12-4; clone_size: -; d_call: -; cdr3_aa: CASTPQYGSTYEQYF; cdr3_nt: TGTGCCAGCACCCCCCAGTATGGGAGCACCTACGAGCAGTACTTC
j_call: TRBJ1-4; v_call: TRBV20-1; clone_size: -; d_call: -; cdr3_aa: CSASATGFNEKLFF; cdr3_nt: TGCAGTGCTAGTGCTACAGGGTTTAATGAAAAACTGTTTTTT
j_call: TRBJ2-2; v_call: TRBV7-9; clone_size: -; d_call: TRBD1; cdr3_aa: CASSRLDRGAGELFF; cdr3_nt: TGTGCCAGCAGCAGACTAGACAGGGGCGCCGGGGAGCTGTTTTTT
j_call: TRBJ2-7; v_call: TRBV3-1; clone_size: few; d_call: TRBD2; cdr3_aa: CASSQVPGGLYEQYF; cdr3_nt: TGTGCCAGCAGCCAAGTTCCGGGGGGGCTCTACGAGCAGTACTTC
j_call: TRBJ1-2; v_call: TRBV7-9; clone_size: many; d_call: -; cdr3_aa: CASSRNRGYTF; cdr3_nt: TGTGCCAGCAGCCGGAACAGGGGCTACACCTTC
j_call: TRBJ1-3; v_call: TRBV7-9; clone_size: -; d_call: -; cdr3_aa: CASSLGGSGNTIYF; cdr3_nt: TGTGCCAGCAGCTTAGGGGGCTCTGGAAACACCATATATTTT
j_call: TRBJ2-2; v_call: TRBV7-9; clone_size: -; d_call: -; cdr3_aa: CASSQNWRGELFF; cdr3_nt: TGTGCCAGCAGCCAAAACTGGAGAGGGGAGCTGTTTTTT
j_call: TRBJ2-3; v_call: TRBV29-1; clone_size: -; d_call: -; cdr3_aa: CSGDLGTDTQYF; cdr3_nt: TGCAGCGGGGATTTGGGAACAGATACGCAGTATTTT
j_call: TRBJ1-2; v_call: TRBV4-1; clone_size: -; d_call: TRBD1; cdr3_aa: CASIKYRGDGDGYTF; cdr3_nt: TGCGCCAGCATCAAGTACAGGGGGGATGGGGATGGCTACACCTTC
j_call: TRBJ1-4; v_call: TRBV2; clone_size: -; d_call: -; cdr3_aa: CARRTLRGEKLFF; cdr3_nt: TGTGCCAGACGGACCCTGCGAGGCGAAAAACTGTTTTTT
j_call: TRBJ1-4; v_call: TRBV6-6; clone_size: -; d_call: -; cdr3_aa: CASSTAELGLFF; cdr3_nt: TGTGCCAGCAGTACCGCGGAGCTAGGTCTGTTTTTT
j_call: TRBJ2-7; v_call: TRBV11-2; clone_size: -; d_call: TRBD1; cdr3_aa: CASSSPGQLSITTSYEQYF; cdr3_nt: TGTGCCAGCAGCTCGCCGGGACAGCTGTCGATCACCACGTCCTACGAGCAGTACTTC
j_call: TRBJ2-1; v_call: TRBV4-1; clone_size: few; d_call: TRBD2; cdr3_aa: CASSQGGGTSRDEQFF; cdr3_nt: TGCGCCAGCAGCCAAGGGGGCGGGACTAGCAGGGATGAGCAGTTCTTC
j_call: TRBJ2-7; v_call: TRBV5-1; clone_size: few; d_call: TRBD1; cdr3_aa: CASSSGGGTGGPYEQYF; cdr3_nt: TGCGCCAGCAGCTCGGGCGGAGGGACAGGGGGCCCCTACGAGCAGTACTTC
j_call: TRBJ2-2; v_call: TRBV5-1; clone_size: few; d_call: TRBD1; cdr3_aa: CASSWNRGQNGELFF; cdr3_nt: TGCGCCAGCAGCTGGAACAGGGGGCAGAACGGGGAGCTGTTTTTT
j_call: TRBJ1-1; v_call: TRBV7-3; clone_size: many; d_call: -; cdr3_aa: CASSLGAGAEAFF; cdr3_nt: TGTGCCAGCAGCTTAGGGGCAGGAGCTGAAGCTTTCTTT
j_call: TRBJ2-5; v_call: TRBV6-5; clone_size: -; d_call: TRBD2; cdr3_aa: CATFSGNQETQYF; cdr3_nt: TGTGCCACCTTTAGCGGGAACCAAGAGACCCAGTACTTC
j_call: TRBJ1-1; v_call: TRBV27; clone_size: many; d_call: -; cdr3_aa: CASSFKPPQQRVNTEAFF; cdr3_nt: TGTGCCAGCAGTTTCAAGCCTCCGCAGCAGCGGGTGAACACTGAAGCTTTCTTT
j_call: TRBJ2-6; v_call: TRBV7-8; clone_size: few; d_call: -; cdr3_aa: CASSLKISGANVLTF; cdr3_nt: TGTGCCAGCAGCCTTAAAATCTCTGGGGCCAACGTCCTGACTTTC
j_call: TRBJ2-7; v_call: TRBV5-4; clone_size: many; d_call: -; cdr3_aa: CASSLEAGAREQYF; cdr3_nt: TGTGCCAGCAGCTTGGAGGCAGGGGCAAGGGAGCAGTACTTC
j_call: TRBJ2-1; v_call: TRBV4-1; clone_size: -; d_call: TRBD2; cdr3_aa: CASSQVAGGLAEYNEQFF; cdr3_nt: TGCGCCAGCAGCCAAGTCGCGGGGGGACTAGCGGAGTACAATGAGCAGTTCTTC
j_call: TRBJ1-2; v_call: TRBV27; clone_size: -; d_call: -; cdr3_aa: CASSLGGKGGYTF; cdr3_nt: TGTGCCAGCAGTTTGGGGGGGAAGGGTGGCTACACCTTC
j_call: TRBJ2-5; v_call: TRBV4-2; clone_size: -; d_call: TRBD2; cdr3_aa: CASSALAGGRETQYF; cdr3_nt: TGTGCCAGCAGCGCACTAGCGGGGGGGAGGGAGACCCAGTACTTC
j_call: TRBJ2-2; v_call: TRBV6-2/TRBV6-3; clone_size: -; d_call: -; cdr3_aa: CAGTVHRTGELFF; cdr3_nt: TGTGCCGGCACAGTTCATCGGACCGGGGAGCTGTTTTTT
j_call: TRBJ2-2; v_call: TRBV6-8; clone_size: few; d_call: TRBD2; cdr3_aa: CASSSSGTSGGLNTGELFF; cdr3_nt: TGTGCCAGCAGTTCCTCCGGGACTAGCGGGGGCCTGAACACCGGGGAGCTGTTTTTT
j_call: TRBJ2-3; v_call: TRBV7-6; clone_size: -; d_call: TRBD2; cdr3_aa: CASVGDYTDTQYF; cdr3_nt: TGTGCCAGCGTGGGGGACTACACAGATACGCAGTATTTT
j_call: TRBJ2-1; v_call: TRBV11-2; clone_size: few; d_call: -; cdr3_aa: CASSDPQGRGNEQFF; cdr3_nt: TGTGCCAGCAGCGACCCCCAGGGCAGGGGCAATGAGCAGTTCTTC
j_call: TRBJ1-1; v_call: TRBV15; clone_size: -; d_call: -; cdr3_aa: CATSDQRVNTEAFF; cdr3_nt: TGTGCCACCAGCGATCAAAGGGTGAACACTGAAGCTTTCTTT
j_call: TRBJ1-3; v_call: TRBV10-3; clone_size: -; d_call: TRBD1; cdr3_aa: CAISESTGTYSGNTIYF; cdr3_nt: TGTGCCATCAGTGAGTCGACAGGGACTTACTCTGGAAACACCATATATTTT
j_call: TRBJ1-1; v_call: TRBV7-2; clone_size: few; d_call: -; cdr3_aa: CASSSGRGTEAFF; cdr3_nt: TGTGCCAGCAGCTCAGGGAGGGGCACTGAAGCTTTCTTT
j_call: TRBJ2-3; v_call: TRBV29-1; clone_size: -; d_call: -; cdr3_aa: CSVVPRGSPDTQYF; cdr3_nt: TGCAGCGTTGTTCCGAGGGGGTCACCAGATACGCAGTATTTT
j_call: TRBJ2-2; v_call: TRBV6-5; clone_size: -; d_call: -; cdr3_aa: CASSYAGPNTGELFF; cdr3_nt: TGTGCCAGCAGTTACGCTGGACCGAACACCGGGGAGCTGTTTTTT
j_call: TRBJ2-7; v_call: TRBV20-1; clone_size: few; d_call: TRBD2; cdr3_aa: CSAGPGTTLEQYF; cdr3_nt: TGCAGTGCTGGACCGGGGACTACCCTCGAGCAGTACTTC
j_call: TRBJ2-2; v_call: TRBV10-1; clone_size: few; d_call: -; cdr3_aa: CARRQEHRGAVFF; cdr3_nt: -
j_call: TRBJ2-5; v_call: TRBV10-3; clone_size: many; d_call: -; cdr3_aa: CAISESPRTQYF; cdr3_nt: TGTGCCATCAGTGAGTCCCCCCGGACCCAGTACTTC
j_call: TRBJ1-3; v_call: TRBV15; clone_size: -; d_call: -; cdr3_aa: CATSKDSGNTIYF; cdr3_nt: TGTGCCACCAGCAAGGACTCTGGAAACACCATATATTTT
j_call: TRBJ1-2; v_call: TRBV20-1; clone_size: -; d_call: -; cdr3_aa: CSAGNGYTF; cdr3_nt: TGCAGTGCTGGGAATGGCTACACCTTC
j_call: TRBJ2-1; v_call: TRBV7-9; clone_size: many; d_call: -; cdr3_aa: CASSPPGGTVSNEQFF; cdr3_nt: TGTGCCAGCAGCCCCCCCGGCGGTACCGTTTCCAATGAGCAGTTCTTC
j_call: TRBJ2-3; v_call: TRBV11-2; clone_size: -; d_call: TRBD1; cdr3_aa: CASSLDLGQSSTDTQYF; cdr3_nt: TGTGCCAGCAGCTTAGATCTGGGACAGTCAAGCACAGATACGCAGTATTTT
j_call: TRBJ2-3; v_call: TRBV4-2; clone_size: few; d_call: TRBD1; cdr3_aa: CASSTPGTDKDTQYF; cdr3_nt: TGTGCCAGCAGCACCCCCGGGACAGACAAGGATACGCAGTATTTT
j_call: TRBJ2-1; v_call: TRBV19; clone_size: -; d_call: -; cdr3_aa: CAISSEYNEQFF; cdr3_nt: TGTGCCATCTCGAGTGAGTACAATGAGCAGTTCTTC
j_call: TRBJ2-3; v_call: TRBV5-1; clone_size: -; d_call: -; cdr3_aa: CASSLSSGGLERWTTDTQYF; cdr3_nt: TGCGCCAGCAGCTTAAGTTCGGGTGGGCTAGAGAGGTGGACGACAGATACGCAGTATTTT
j_call: TRBJ2-7; v_call: TRBV6-2/TRBV6-3; clone_size: -; d_call: -; cdr3_aa: CASRGAPGYEQYF; cdr3_nt: TGTGCCAGCAGAGGAGCACCCGGCTACGAGCAGTACTTC
j_call: TRBJ2-7; v_call: TRBV4-3; clone_size: -; d_call: -; cdr3_aa: CASSNIGNSYEQYF; cdr3_nt: TGCGCCAGCAGCAACATAGGGAACTCCTACGAGCAGTACTTC
j_call: TRBJ2-7; v_call: TRBV4-3; clone_size: few; d_call: -; cdr3_aa: CASSQVTTSYEQYF; cdr3_nt: TGCGCCAGCAGCCAAGTAACGACCTCCTACGAGCAGTACTTC
j_call: TRBJ2-1; v_call: TRBV5-1; clone_size: many; d_call: TRBD1; cdr3_aa: CATSTGGFNEQFF; cdr3_nt: TGCGCCACCTCGACAGGGGGCTTCAATGAGCAGTTCTTC
j_call: TRBJ2-7; v_call: TRBV4-1; clone_size: few; d_call: -; cdr3_aa: CASSQGEGARHEQYF; cdr3_nt: TGCGCCAGCAGCCAAGGGGAGGGGGCGAGGCACGAGCAGTACTTC
j_call: TRBJ2-7; v_call: TRBV4-1; clone_size: few; d_call: -; cdr3_aa: CASSQDRGVISSYEQYF; cdr3_nt: TGCGCCAGCAGCCAGGACCGAGGGGTGATAAGCTCCTACGAGCAGTACTTC
j_call: TRBJ2-5; v_call: TRBV6-5; clone_size: medium-sized; d_call: TRBD2; cdr3_aa: CASSYSGLAGGETQYF; cdr3_nt: TGTGCCAGCAGTTACTCGGGACTAGCGGGGGGAGAGACCCAGTACTTC
j_call: TRBJ1-2; v_call: TRBV7-6; clone_size: -; d_call: -; cdr3_aa: CASSLFGLVLNYGYTF; cdr3_nt: TGTGCCAGCAGCCTTTTCGGCCTCGTCCTTAACTATGGCTACACCTTC
j_call: TRBJ1-2; v_call: TRBV27; clone_size: -; d_call: -; cdr3_aa: CASSFKHGSHGYTF; cdr3_nt: TGTGCCAGCAGTTTCAAACATGGGAGCCATGGCTACACCTTC
j_call: TRBJ1-2; v_call: TRBV11-2; clone_size: few; d_call: -; cdr3_aa: CASSSDSSLTYGYTF; cdr3_nt: TGTGCCAGCAGCTCCGATTCATCCCTGACCTATGGCTACACCTTC
j_call: TRBJ1-1; v_call: TRBV15; clone_size: few; d_call: -; cdr3_aa: CATSRDGAGNTEAFF; cdr3_nt: TGTGCCACCAGCAGGGATGGGGCGGGGAACACTGAAGCTTTCTTT
j_call: TRBJ2-7; v_call: TRBV9; clone_size: few; d_call: -; cdr3_aa: CASTPVLGAGEQYF; cdr3_nt: TGTGCCAGCACCCCGGTTTTGGGGGCCGGGGAGCAGTACTTC
j_call: TRBJ1-2; v_call: TRBV7-9; clone_size: -; d_call: -; cdr3_aa: CAGAATNYGYTF; cdr3_nt: TGTGCCGGCGCAGCGACTAACTATGGCTACACCTTC
j_call: TRBJ2-1; v_call: TRBV9; clone_size: -; d_call: -; cdr3_aa: CASSPGPPGELYNEQFF; cdr3_nt: TGTGCCAGCAGCCCAGGTCCCCCGGGGGAACTCTACAATGAGCAGTTCTTC
j_call: TRBJ1-2; v_call: TRBV20-1; clone_size: -; d_call: TRBD1; cdr3_aa: CSARDVGGQIYGYTF; cdr3_nt: TGCAGTGCTAGAGATGTTGGGGGACAGATCTATGGCTACACCTTC
j_call: TRBJ1-1; v_call: TRBV4-1; clone_size: -; d_call: -; cdr3_aa: CASSRRPTELGLFEAFF; cdr3_nt: TGCGCCAGCAGCCGCCGGCCGACAGAGCTGGGTCTATTCGAAGCTTTCTTT